This T cell receptor (beta chain) was found in a study of blood T cell repertoires in COVID-19. Across the whole study: PBMCs, B-cell-depleted T cells, or T cells were the source of the cDNA or gDNA that made up the material.

The age range of participants was about 18 to 100 years, with residence in about 25 US areas. Participants reported their clinical history, and cohort assignment relied on those reports. Sequenced by immunoSEQ multiplex PCR; TCRdb stores in-frame clones only, minus some. The top ten hold around 0.87% of the sample, which has fewer than 250,000 clones, about 87% seen once. Trimming left V 5 bases short and J 4 bases short, with 23 bases between. CDR3 length equals 17 residues. The germline V gene has CDR1 SGHAT and CDR2 FQNNGV. This TCR was recovered from a man between 50 and 59 years old who had been exposed to COVID-19. Input material: PBMCs or T cells enriched from blood (not recorded which). V and J are TRBV11-2 and TRBJ1-1; TRBD1 is a possible D gene (6 bases). The CDR3: CASSRPGGQVPLTEAFF. For the CDR3, the DNA is TGTGCCAGCAGCCGACCGGGGGGGCAGGTTCCCCTCACTGAAGCTTTCTTT.